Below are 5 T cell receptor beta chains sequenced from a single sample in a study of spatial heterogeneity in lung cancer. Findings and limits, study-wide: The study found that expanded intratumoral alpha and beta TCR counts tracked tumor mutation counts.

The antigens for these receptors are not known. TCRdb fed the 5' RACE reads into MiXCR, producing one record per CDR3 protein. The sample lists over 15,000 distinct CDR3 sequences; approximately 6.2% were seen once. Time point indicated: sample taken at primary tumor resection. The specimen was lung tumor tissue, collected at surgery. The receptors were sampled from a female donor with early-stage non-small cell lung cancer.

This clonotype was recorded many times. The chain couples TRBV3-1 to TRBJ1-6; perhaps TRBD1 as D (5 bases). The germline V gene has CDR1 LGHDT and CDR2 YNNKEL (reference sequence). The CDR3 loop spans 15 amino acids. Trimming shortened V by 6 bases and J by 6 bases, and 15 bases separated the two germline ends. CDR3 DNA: TGTGCCAGCAGTTCGACAGATTCGTCTAATTCACCCCTCCACTTT. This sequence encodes CASSSTDSSNSPLHF. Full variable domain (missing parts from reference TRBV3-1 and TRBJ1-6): DTAVSQTPKYLVTQMGNDKSIKCEQNLGHDTMYWYKQDSKKFLKIMFSYNNKELIINETVPNRFSPKSPDKAHLNLHINSLELGDSAVYFCASSSTDSSNSPLHFGNGTRLTVT.

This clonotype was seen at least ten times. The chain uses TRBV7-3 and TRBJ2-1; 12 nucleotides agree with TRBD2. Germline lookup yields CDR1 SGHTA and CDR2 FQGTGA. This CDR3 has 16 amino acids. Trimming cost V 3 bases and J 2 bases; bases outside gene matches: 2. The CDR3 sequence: CASSFTSGGTYNEQFF. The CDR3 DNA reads TGTGCCAGCAGCTTTACTAGCGGGGGGACCTACAATGAGCAGTTCTTC.

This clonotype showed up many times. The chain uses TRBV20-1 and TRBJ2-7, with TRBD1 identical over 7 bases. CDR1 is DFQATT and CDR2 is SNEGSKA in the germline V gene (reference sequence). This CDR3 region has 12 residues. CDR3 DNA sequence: TGCAGCTTAACAACAGGGGACCGCGAGCAGTACTTC. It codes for CSLTTGDREQYF.

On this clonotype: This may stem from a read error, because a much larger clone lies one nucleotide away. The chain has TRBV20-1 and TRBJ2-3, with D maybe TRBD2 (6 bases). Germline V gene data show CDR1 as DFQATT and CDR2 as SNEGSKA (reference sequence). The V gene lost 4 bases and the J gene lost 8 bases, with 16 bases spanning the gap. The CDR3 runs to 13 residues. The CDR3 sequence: CSATPGGQVTQYF. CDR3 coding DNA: TGCAGTGCTACCCCCGGAGGGCAAGTTACGCAGTATTTT.

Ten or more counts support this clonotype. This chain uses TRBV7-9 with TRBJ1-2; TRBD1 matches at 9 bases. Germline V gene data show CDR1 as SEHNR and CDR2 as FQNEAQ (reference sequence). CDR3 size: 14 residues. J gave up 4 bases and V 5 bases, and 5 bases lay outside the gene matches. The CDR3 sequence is CASSRGQGGYGYTF. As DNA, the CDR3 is TGTGCCAGCAGCAGGGGACAGGGTGGCTATGGCTACACCTTC.